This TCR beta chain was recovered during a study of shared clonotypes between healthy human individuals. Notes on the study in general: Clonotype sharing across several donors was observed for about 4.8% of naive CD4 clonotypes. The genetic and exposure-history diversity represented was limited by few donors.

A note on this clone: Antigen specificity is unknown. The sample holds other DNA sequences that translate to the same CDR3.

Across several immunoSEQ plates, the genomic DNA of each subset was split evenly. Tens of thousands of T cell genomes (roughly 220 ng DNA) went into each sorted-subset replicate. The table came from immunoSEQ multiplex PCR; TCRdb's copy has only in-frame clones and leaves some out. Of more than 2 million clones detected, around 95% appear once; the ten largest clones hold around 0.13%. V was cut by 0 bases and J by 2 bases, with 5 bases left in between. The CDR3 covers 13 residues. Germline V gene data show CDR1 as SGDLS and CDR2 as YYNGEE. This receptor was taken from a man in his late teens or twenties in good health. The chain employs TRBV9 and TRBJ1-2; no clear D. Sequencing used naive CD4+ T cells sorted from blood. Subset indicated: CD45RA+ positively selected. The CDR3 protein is CASSVEGNYGYTF. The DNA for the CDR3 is TGTGCCAGCAGCGTAGAAGGCAACTATGGCTACACCTTC.